A single sample is the source of the 24 T cell receptor beta chains below, sequenced in a study of human T cells and chemical hapten exposure (dated by TCRdb to the early 2020s). The meaning of the sample's time point label: pre-sensitization, week 0. What this sample's treatment or condition label stands for: therapeutic diphenylcyclopropenone sensitization with weekly scalp DPC. Library construction relied on RACE. The sequencing machine was a NextSeq 500. The public reads were reprocessed in TCRdb via fastp at Q25 and MiXCR, keeping in-frame beta chains. For every CDR3 protein sequence, its rows merge into one entry that carries the most common genes and DNA. The sample table contains about 61,000 distinct CDR3 sequences; only one count was recorded for roughly 6.7% of them. Under 2% of the sample lies in the top ten. This specimen consisted of whole blood, obtained in connection with sensitization to the hapten diphenylcyclopropenone (DPC). The receptors originated from a woman aged 30 to 39 with alopecia areata. Some clones in this sample may be carry-over from other donors' samples.

This clonotype was observed at least ten times. The chain has TRBV14 and TRBJ2-3; D not resolved. CDR1 is SGHDN, CDR2 FVKESK, per germline. The CDR3 totals 15 residues. V lost 1 base and J lost 2, with 10 bases in between. The CDR3 spells CASSQGSTNTDTQYF. The CDR3 DNA is TGTGCCAGCAGCCAAGGTTCCACCAACACAGATACGCAGTATTTT.

In its sample, this clonotype was seen many times. The chain joins TRBV12-3 or TRBV12-4 to TRBJ1-6, with D tentatively TRBD1 (5 bases). The CDR3 totals 17 residues. Deletions cut 5 bases from V and 10 bases from J, with 24 bases between. Here the CDR3 DNA reads TGTGCCAGCAGTCGAACCACGGGATCCCGGGGGGGGTCACCCCTCCACTTT. Translation gives CASSRTTGSRGGSPLHF.

The genes are TRBV21-1 and TRBJ1-2; TRBD1 was called by the table and not checked on the DNA. TRBV21-1 is a documented pseudogene. The CDR3 covers 14 residues. CDR3 DNA sequence: TGTGCCAGCAGCAAATCCAGGGGGCGAGATGGCTACACCTTC. Residues: CASSKSRGRDGYTF.

This clonotype was observed at least ten times. The chain recombines TRBV20-1 with TRBJ1-5, with unresolved D. The germline V gene encodes CDR1 DFQATT and CDR2 SNEGSKA (reference sequence). The CDR3 covers 12 residues. Trimming left V 3 bases short and J 8 bases short, with 11 bases between. The CDR3 is CSASLGGKPQHF. The CDR3 DNA is TGCAGTGCTAGTCTGGGAGGGAAGCCCCAGCATTTT.

This clonotype was detected only a few times. The V call is TRBV29-1, the J call TRBJ1-4, with D uncertain. CDR3 length: 15 residues. Deletions cut 4 bases from V and 0 bases from J, with 12 bases between. The V gene's germline CDR1 is SQVTM and CDR2 ANQGSEA. CDR3 DNA sequence: TGCAGCGTTGGCTCTGTGGCTTCAACTAATGAAAAACTGTTTTTT. This encodes CSVGSVASTNEKLFF.

This clonotype was detected ten times or more. V is TRBV29-1 and J is TRBJ2-7, with D possibly matching TRBD2 (5 bases). This CDR3 is built from 11 residues. The V gene lost 3 bases and the J gene lost 5 bases, with 8 bases spanning the gap. The germline V gene has CDR1 SQVTM and CDR2 ANQGSEA. CDR3 residues: CSVDRGNEQYF. CDR3 in DNA: TGCAGCGTTGATCGAGGGAACGAGCAGTACTTC.

Details on this clonotype: A much larger clonotype is one base distant, so this may be a read error. This chain connects TRBV3-1 to TRBJ2-5; TRBD1 is a possible D gene (7 bases). The CDR3 runs to 16 residues. The V end lost 1 base, the J end lost 4 bases, and 16 bases lay between the germline ends. CDR1 and CDR2 (germline): LGHDT, YNNKEL (reference sequence). CDR3 residues: CASSQVGGGGRETQYF. CDR3 nucleotides: TGTGCCAGCAGCCAAGTAGGGGGCGGAGGGAGAGAGACCCAGTACTTC.

This clonotype has only a few counts. In nucleotides, the CDR3 is TGTGCCAGCAGTTTTGACAGTAGCAATCAGCCCCAGCATTTT. This translates into CASSFDSSNQPQHF. The chain joins TRBV27 to TRBJ1-5, with D tentatively TRBD1 (5 bases). This CDR3 has 14 amino acids. Trimming pared 3 bases from V and 0 bases from J, leaving 6 bases between. Germline loops: CDR1 MNHEY, CDR2 SMNVEV (reference sequence).

In its sample, this clonotype was seen many times. This CDR3 reads CASSLDQDTQYF. The CDR3 coding sequence is TGTGCCAGCAGTTTAGACCAAGATACGCAGTATTTT. The gene calls are TRBV12-3 or TRBV12-4 and TRBJ2-3, with D hard to call. V was clipped by 1 base and J by 5 bases, with 4 bases between them. The CDR3 covers 12 residues.

This clonotype was detected many times. The chain joins TRBV12-3 or TRBV12-4 to TRBJ1-2; D gene uncertain. The CDR3 runs 19 residues. V was shortened by 5 bases and J by 2 bases, with 27 bases between the two germline ends. The chain's CDR3 is CASSPNPGRQEIGNYGYTF. For the CDR3, the DNA is TGTGCCAGCAGTCCCAACCCCGGGAGGCAGGAGATCGGGAACTATGGCTACACCTTC.

This clonotype was seen ten or more times. The chain is built from TRBV20-1 and TRBJ1-6, with 7 bases that match TRBD1. Germline loops: CDR1 DFQATT, CDR2 SNEGSKA (reference sequence). Unmatched junction bases numbered 12, after V lost 0 bases and J lost 10 bases. This CDR3 has 16 residues. The CDR3 nucleotides are TGCAGTGCTAGAGATCAAGGGAGGGGGCGCGGGTCACCCCTCCACTTT. Protein product: CSARDQGRGRGSPLHF.

This clonotype was counted many times. The rearrangement uses TRBV20-1 and TRBJ2-3; no definite D call. The CDR3 has 17 amino acids. V was cut by 1 base and J by 1 base, with 18 bases left in between. Germline values: CDR1 DFQATT, CDR2 SNEGSKA (reference sequence). CDR3 residues: CSARVLGSALGTDTQYF. In DNA, the CDR3 is TGCAGTGCTAGAGTTCTTGGGTCCGCCTTAGGCACAGATACGCAGTATTTT.

This clonotype was recorded many times. V and J are TRBV7-9 and TRBJ2-7; 7 bases agree with TRBD1. V was pared by 5 bases and J by 2 bases, with 12 bases of the junction left unmatched. Germline CDR1 reads SEHNR; CDR2 reads FQNEAQ (reference sequence). The CDR3 sequence is 16 residues long. The CDR3 DNA reads TGTGCCAGCAGCGAGAGAGAGGGGGCGGCTGCCTACGAGCAGTACTTC. Translating gives CASSEREGAAAYEQYF.

V is TRBV6-5 and J is TRBJ1-6, with D maybe TRBD1 (5 bases). The CDR3 length is 15 residues. V was pared by 2 bases and J by 5 bases, with 10 bases between. The germline V gene has CDR1 MNHEY and CDR2 SVGAGI. The CDR3 nucleotides are TGTGCCAGCAGTTACGGAGGGGCTAATAATTCACCCCTCCACTTT. It codes for CASSYGGANNSPLHF.

Many counts were recorded for this clonotype. The chain uses TRBV12-3 or TRBV12-4 and TRBJ1-1, with D uncertain. V was cut by 6 bases and J by 0 bases, with 11 bases left in between. CDR3 size: 14 residues. The CDR3 DNA reads as TGTGCCAGCAGAGTAAGCTACTTGAACACTGAAGCTTTCTTT. Its protein product is CASRVSYLNTEAFF.

A few counts support this clonotype. This chain uses TRBV18 with TRBJ1-2; TRBD1 matches at 9 bases. V lost 4 bases and J lost 12; bases outside the gene matches: 18. Germline V gene sequence: CDR1 KGHSH, CDR2 LQKENI. CDR3 length: 16 amino acids. The CDR3 protein is CASSQQGGTGTRGDTF. The CDR3 nucleotides are TGTGCCAGCTCACAACAAGGGGGGACAGGGACTCGAGGCGACACCTTC.

This clonotype has at least ten counts. This chain joins TRBV2 and TRBJ2-3, with unresolved D. Per the germline V gene, CDR1 is SNHLY and CDR2 is FYNNEI. V lost 4 bases and J lost 4, with 6 bases in between. The length of the CDR3 is 12 residues. CDR3 sequence reads: CASSVGPDTQYF. The DNA of the CDR3 is TGTGCCAGCAGTGTAGGCCCAGATACGCAGTATTTT.

This clonotype was counted ten times or more. This rearrangement joins TRBV20-1 to TRBJ2-7; 8 bases line up with TRBD1. The V segment lost 3 bases and the J segment 5 bases; nucleotides outside the gene matches: 12. The germline V gene encodes CDR1 DFQATT and CDR2 SNEGSKA (reference sequence). This CDR3 region has 15 residues. The CDR3 nucleotides are TGCAGTGCTAGCGTCAGGGGGCGTCTGTCCGACGAGCAGTACTTC. The encoded protein is CSASVRGRLSDEQYF.

This clonotype was picked up many times. This chain uses TRBV20-1 with TRBJ2-2, with D unresolved. Per germline, CDR1 DFQATT and CDR2 SNEGSKA (reference sequence). This CDR3 is built from 13 residues. Trimming removed 6 bases from V and 2 bases from J, with 10 bases in between. The CDR3 DNA reads as TGCAGTGCCCGAGGCCAAAACACCGGGGAGCTGTTTTTT. Protein: CSARGQNTGELFF.

This clonotype was counted ten times or more. V is TRBV6-5 and J is TRBJ1-6, with D hard to call. This CDR3 is 15 amino acids long. Between the trimmed V and J ends, which lost 0 bases and 8 bases, there was a span of 11 bases. Looked up from germline, CDR1 is MNHEY and CDR2 is SVGAGI. CDR3 sequence reads: CASSYSRISDSPLHF. The CDR3 nucleotides read TGTGCCAGCAGTTACTCCCGGATTTCGGATTCACCCCTCCACTTT.

There are many counts of this clonotype. This chain links TRBV29-1 with TRBJ1-1; the D is unclear. Trimming shortened V by 5 bases and J by 0 bases, and 7 bases separated the two germline ends. Per the germline V gene, CDR1 is SQVTM and CDR2 is ANQGSEA. CDR3 length: 12 residues. For the CDR3, the DNA is TGCAGCGTTTCACCTGTGAACACTGAAGCTTTCTTT. It yields the protein CSVSPVNTEAFF.

Regarding this clonotype: This may come from a read error, since a much larger clone is one base off. The chain recombines TRBV6-6 with TRBJ2-7, with D unresolved. Germline V gene sequence: CDR1 MNHNY, CDR2 SVGAGI (reference sequence). The CDR3 loop spans 11 amino acids. V dropped 10 bases and J dropped 5 bases, with 12 bases sitting between them. Here the CDR3 reads CATLGQDEQYF. In DNA form, the CDR3 reads TGTGCCACTCTAGGGCAAGACGAGCAGTACTTC.

This clonotype was recorded a few times. DNA of the CDR3: TGTGCCAGCAGCTTAGCGCTTGGGGTGAACACTGAAGCTTTCTTT. It codes for CASSLALGVNTEAFF. The chain recombines TRBV11-1 with TRBJ1-1; D is ambiguous. The V gene lost 0 bases and the J gene lost 0 bases, with 8 bases spanning the gap. Germline V gene data show CDR1 as SGHAT and CDR2 as FQDESV (reference sequence). CDR3 length: 15 amino acids.

V gene TRBV18 combines with J gene TRBJ2-7, with TRBD2 matching 7 bases. Germline V gene data show CDR1 as KGHSH and CDR2 as LQKENI. The CDR3 runs to 17 residues. V gave up 3 bases and J gave up 3 bases; unmatched junction bases: 14. For the CDR3, the DNA is TGTGCCAGCTCACCCCCCGGCGGGGGAAGATTTAACTACGAGCAGTACTTC. Translating it yields CASSPPGGGRFNYEQYF.